The 13 T cell receptor beta chains given below trace back to one sample, sequenced in a study of T cell changes during pregnancy in multiple sclerosis. Sequencing was performed with immunoSEQ multiplex PCR; in TCRdb, only in-frame clones are kept and a portion is missing. The table has approximately 42,000 clones, around 80% seen once. The starting material was CD4+ T cells from peripheral blood mononuclear cells, obtained before pregnancy. The receptors derive from a female donor with multiple sclerosis, enrolled in a pregnancy study.

V gene TRBV19 combines with J gene TRBJ1-2; 9 nucleotides line up with TRBD1. Per the germline V gene, CDR1 is LNHDA and CDR2 is SQIVND (reference sequence). Germline trimming cut 3 bases from V and 8 bases from J; bases unmatched to any gene: 16. CDR3 length equals 17 residues. The CDR3 loop reads CASSIKTPGQGSSGYTF. As DNA, the CDR3 is TGTGCCAGTAGTATTAAAACACCGGGACAGGGTTCAAGCGGCTACACCTTC.

This clone appeared a single time. The rearrangement joins TRBV10-3 to TRBJ2-5, with 7 bases that match TRBD1. Germline trimming cut 6 bases from V and 2 bases from J; bases unmatched to any gene: 9. The CDR3 runs 15 residues. Per the germline V gene, CDR1 is ENHRY and CDR2 is SYGVKD. CDR3 nucleotides: TGTGCCATCAGCAAGACCGGGACAGCTCAAGAGACCCAGTACTTC. Its translation: CAISKTGTAQETQYF.

This sequence joins TRBV27 and TRBJ2-7, with D perhaps matching TRBD2 (5 bases). Trimming left V 5 bases short and J 3 bases short, with 17 bases between. CDR1 is MNHEY, CDR2 SMNVEV, per germline (reference sequence). This CDR3 is built from 15 residues. The chain's CDR3 is CASSPPRGFGYEQYF. The CDR3 nucleotides read TGTGCCAGCAGTCCCCCCCGCGGGTTTGGCTACGAGCAGTACTTC.

The chain links TRBV5-1 to TRBJ2-7; D is undetermined. The V end was cut by 4 bases, the J end by 0 bases, with 5 bases between. The CDR3 is 12 residues long. CDR1 SGHRS and CDR2 YFSETQ come from the germline V gene. In DNA, the CDR3 is TGCGCCAGCAGCCCTCCCTCCTACGAGCAGTACTTC. Its translation: CASSPPSYEQYF.

The chain is built from TRBV30 and TRBJ1-2; D remains unclear. The CDR3 loop spans 15 amino acids. Germline assignment: CDR1 GTSNPN and CDR2 SVGIG (reference sequence). Deletions cut 1 base from V and 5 bases from J, with 17 bases between. This CDR3 reads CAWSAVQSNMYGYTF. The CDR3 DNA follows: TGTGCCTGGAGTGCAGTACAGAGCAATATGTATGGCTACACCTTC.

For the CDR3, the DNA is TGTGCCTGGAGCGGTACCCTGACAGGCCGACAAGAGACCCAGTACTTC. Protein product: CAWSGTLTGRQETQYF. J is TRBJ2-5 and V is TRBV30; possibly TRBD1 for D (6 bases). Germline V gene data show CDR1 as GTSNPN and CDR2 as SVGIG (reference sequence). Trimming stripped 3 bases from V and 2 bases from J, with 19 bases between. The CDR3 consists of 16 residues.

This clone occurred a few times. V and J are TRBV7-2 and TRBJ1-5; D remains unclear. The CDR3 has 17 residues. Germline assignment: CDR1 SGHTA and CDR2 FQGNSA. Trimming removed 5 bases from V and 3 bases from J, with 20 bases in between. The chain's CDR3 is CASSGGSGPLINQPQHF. The CDR3 bases are TGTGCCAGCAGCGGAGGGAGTGGGCCTCTCATCAATCAGCCCCAGCATTTT.

This chain uses TRBV2 with TRBJ2-7, with D possibly matching TRBD2 (6 bases). The CDR3 contains 13 residues. Looked up from germline, CDR1 is SNHLY and CDR2 is FYNNEI. V lost 7 bases to trimming and J lost 7 bases, with 17 bases between them. As DNA, the CDR3 is TGTGCCAGCAAACTAGCACGGGCGGGGGAGCAGTACTTC. Its protein is CASKLARAGEQYF.

The J gene is TRBJ1-2, the V gene TRBV7-9, with a weak D call TRBD1 (6 bases). Trimming stripped 5 bases from V and 2 bases from J, with 12 bases between. CDR3 length: 14 residues. Per germline, CDR1 SEHNR and CDR2 FQNEAQ (reference sequence). The CDR3 here is CASSPGQSNYGYTF. The CDR3 bases are TGTGCCAGCAGCCCCGGACAGTCGAACTATGGCTACACCTTC.

About this clone itself: The identical CDR3 is also encoded by other nucleotide sequences in the sample. The CDR3 DNA sequence: TGTGCCAGTAGTCTCGGACTAGCGGGAGGTAGCTCCTACAATGAGCAGTTCTTC. This codes for CASSLGLAGGSSYNEQFF. The chain joins TRBV19 to TRBJ2-1, with 14 bases aligning to TRBD2. From germline, CDR1 is LNHDA and CDR2 SQIVND (reference sequence). There are 18 residues in the CDR3. The V gene end was trimmed by 5 bases and the J gene end by 0 bases; junction bases not matched to a gene: 6. The whole variable domain, remainder taken from reference TRBV19 and TRBJ2-1, is DGGITQSPKYLFRKEGQNVTLSCEQNLNHDAMYWYRQDPGQGLRLIYYSQIVNDFQKGDIAEGYSVSREKKESFPLTVTSAQKNPTAFYLCASSLGLAGGSSYNEQFFGPGTRLTVL.

The chain recombines TRBV7-6 with TRBJ1-2; D might be TRBD1 (6 bases). The CDR3 covers 11 residues. The germline V gene has CDR1 SGHVS and CDR2 FNYEAQ. V was clipped by 5 bases and J by 8 bases, with 9 bases between them. CDR3 in amino acids: CASSQGGGYTF. CDR3 DNA sequence: TGTGCCAGCAGCCAAGGGGGAGGCTACACCTTC.

V and J are TRBV25-1 and TRBJ1-5; 9 positions agree with TRBD1. The germline V gene has CDR1 MGHDK and CDR2 SYGVNS. J was trimmed by 7 bases and V by 6 bases; bases with no gene match: 7. The CDR3 covers 14 residues. CDR3 bases: TGTGCCAGCAGGGGGACAGGGTGGGAGCAGCCCCAGCATTTT. It is translated as CASRGTGWEQPQHF. Using reference TRBV25-1 and TRBJ1-5 for the parts outside the CDR3, the full variable domain is EADIYQTPRYLVIGTGKKITLECSQTMGHDKMYWYQQDPGMELHLIHYSYGVNSTEKGDLSSESTVSRIRTEHFPLTLESARPSHTSQYLCASRGTGWEQPQHFGDGTRLSIL.

This chain connects TRBV10-1 to TRBJ1-1, with TRBD1 matching 12 bases. Germline V gene lookup returns CDR1 WNHNN and CDR2 SYGVQD (reference sequence). The CDR3 contains 15 residues. The J segment lost 10 bases and the V segment lost 3 bases, leaving 9 bases of the junction unmatched. The DNA of the CDR3 is TGCGCCAGCAGTGAAGGGACAGGGGGCGCGAAGTCAGCTTTCTTT. Residues: CASSEGTGGAKSAFF.